This TCR beta chain was captured by sequencing in a study of CD8+ T cells in alopecia areata. Extraction and reverse transcription of RNA yielded cDNA as the sequencing template. The protocol was immunoSEQ multiplex PCR, while the TCRdb copy is restricted to in-frame clones and leaves out a portion. The sample holds roughly 200,000 clones, approximately 56% seen once. Study-wide findings and caveats: With just one nonresponder, it is still uncertain whether baseline CD8+ expansion relates to response. In scalp, tofacitinib significantly decreased clonality and expanded CD8+ clones among the top 100.

The CDR3 is made up of 13 amino acids. The V gene's germline CDR1 is GTSNPN and CDR2 SVGIG (reference sequence). V trimming: 4 bases; J trimming: 1 base; junction bases outside the gene matches: 2. Regarding treatment: oral pan-JAK inhibitor, 5-10 mg twice daily. As part of sample collection, lesional scalp punch biopsies and peripheral blood were taken from alopecia areata patients. A word on this clone: Its cognate antigen is unknown.

The input for sequencing was CD4+ T cells sorted from blood, taken at week 4, from a patient treated with tofacitinib. This rearrangement joins TRBV30 to TRBJ1-1; 8 nucleotides align to TRBD1. The TCR originated in a human donor with alopecia areata. CDR3 nucleotide sequence: TGTGCCTGGACGGGACAGGCGAACACTGAAGCTTTCTTT. This translates into CAWTGQANTEAFF.